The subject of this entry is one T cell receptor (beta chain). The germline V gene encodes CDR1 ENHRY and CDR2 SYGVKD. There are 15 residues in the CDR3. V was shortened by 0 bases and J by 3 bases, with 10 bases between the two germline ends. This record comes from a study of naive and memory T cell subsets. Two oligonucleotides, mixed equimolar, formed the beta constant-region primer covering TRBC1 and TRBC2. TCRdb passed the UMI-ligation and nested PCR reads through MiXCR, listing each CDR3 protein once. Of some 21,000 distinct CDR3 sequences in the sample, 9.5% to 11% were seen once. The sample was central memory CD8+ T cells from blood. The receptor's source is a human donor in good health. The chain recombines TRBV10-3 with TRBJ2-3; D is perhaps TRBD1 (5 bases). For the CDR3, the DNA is TGTGCCATCAGTGAGTCCCAGGGCCCTACAGATACGCAGTATTTT. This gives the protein CAISESQGPTDTQYF.